A single sample gave rise to the 5 T cell receptor beta chains below, sequenced in a study of spatial heterogeneity in lung cancer. The time point: sample taken at primary tumor resection. TCRdb redid the calling of the 5' RACE reads with MiXCR, one entry per CDR3 protein. This sample carries 48,000 or so distinct CDR3 sequences, approximately 5.3% of them seen once, and the ten largest clones take roughly 11%. The specimen was PBMCs, collected at surgery. The receptors shown here come from a male donor with early-stage non-small cell lung cancer.

This clonotype was recorded many times. This chain joins TRBV6-2 or TRBV6-3 and TRBJ2-1; a weak D match, TRBD1 (8 bases). Per germline, CDR1 MNHEY and CDR2 SVGEGT. The germline V and J ends were trimmed by 3 bases and 8 bases, with 14 bases remaining between them. The CDR3 sequence is 14 residues long. CDR3 DNA sequence: TGTGCCAGCAGTTATCGGACAGGGAGGGATGAGCAGTTCTTC. Translated: CASSYRTGRDEQFF.

This clonotype was observed at least ten times. V is TRBV28 and J is TRBJ2-7, with TRBD2 matching over 7 bases. Trimming removed 7 bases from V and 3 bases from J; junction bases left unmatched: 6. The germline gives CDR1 MDHEN, CDR2 SYDVKM. This CDR3 is built from 13 residues. CDR3 nucleotides: TGTGCCAGCACCACGGGAGGACACTACGAGCAGTACTTC. Its protein is CASTTGGHYEQYF.

This clonotype was recorded a few times. This chain uses TRBV7-2 with TRBJ1-2; 8 bases match TRBD1. The germline gives CDR1 SGHTA, CDR2 FQGNSA. The J segment lost 7 bases and the V segment lost 5 bases, leaving 9 bases of the junction unmatched. The length of the CDR3 is 14 residues. This CDR3 reads CASSPLGQGSGYTF. The CDR3 bases are TGTGCCAGCAGCCCTTTAGGACAGGGCAGTGGCTACACCTTC.

In its sample, this clonotype was seen many times. This sequence joins TRBV5-1 and TRBJ2-5; TRBD1 agrees at 9 bases. V lost 4 bases, J lost 3 bases, and 7 bases stayed unmatched. From germline, CDR1 is SGHRS and CDR2 YFSETQ. CDR3 length: 15 amino acids. The CDR3 nucleotides are TGCGCCAGCAGCGTAGCCGGGACAGGGAAAGAGACCCAGTACTTC. Protein product: CASSVAGTGKETQYF.

The chain uses TRBV30 and TRBJ1-4; D remains unclear. The CDR3 contains 11 residues. V was cut by 0 bases and J by 5 bases, with 1 base left in between. Looked up from germline, CDR1 is GTSNPN and CDR2 is SVGIG (reference sequence). CDR3 residues: CAWSVNEKLFF. Written as DNA, the CDR3 is TGTGCCTGGAGTGTAAATGAAAAACTGTTTTTT. Full variable domain (rest looked up from reference TRBV30 and TRBJ1-4): SQTIHQWPATLVQPVGSPLSLECTVEGTSNPNLYWYRQAAGRGLQLLFYSVGIGQISSEVPQNLSASRPQDRQFILSSKKLLLSDSGFYLCAWSVNEKLFFGSGTQLSVL.